These 30 T cell receptor beta chains originate from one sample sequenced in a study of CD8+ T cells in alopecia areata. cDNA reverse transcribed from extracted RNA served as the sequencing template. This table comes from immunoSEQ multiplex PCR, and its TCRdb copy is limited to in-frame clones, with some not included. Among over 35,000 clones listed, just under 95% were seen once. Treatment specified: oral pan-JAK inhibitor, 5-10 mg twice daily. The starting material was CD8+ T cells sorted from blood, obtained at week 24, from a patient treated with tofacitinib. These receptors all come from a human donor with alopecia areata.

J is TRBJ2-7 and V is TRBV7-9; no clear D. Trimming cost V 2 bases and J 4 bases, with 6 bases left between them. This CDR3 is 12 amino acids long. Germline CDR1 is SEHNR and CDR2 is FQNEAQ (reference sequence). The CDR3 protein is CASSLRSYEQYF. In nucleotides, the CDR3 is TGTGCCAGCAGCTTAAGGTCTTACGAGCAGTACTTC.

V is TRBV4-3 and J is TRBJ2-7; 7 bases are shared with TRBD2. The CDR3 is 14 amino acids. Germline V gives CDR1 LGHNA, CDR2 YSLEER. Losses at the gene ends were 1 base for V and 3 bases for J; bases not matched to a gene: 3. The DNA of the CDR3 is TGCGCCAGCAGCCAAGCGGGGAGGGTCTACGAGCAGTACTTC. This translates into CASSQAGRVYEQYF.

The gene calls are TRBV19 and TRBJ2-1, with D perhaps TRBD1 (6 bases). The CDR3 loop spans 17 amino acids. The germline V gene has CDR1 LNHDA and CDR2 SQIVND (reference sequence). Between the trimmed V and J ends, which lost 8 bases and 0 bases, there was a span of 20 bases. In DNA form, the CDR3 reads TGTGCCAGTCTAGGGCCGGACAGCTCGAGCTCCTACAATGAGCAGTTCTTC. Protein: CASLGPDSSSSYNEQFF. Using reference TRBV19 and TRBJ2-1 for the parts outside the CDR3, the full variable domain is DGGITQSPKYLFRKEGQNVTLSCEQNLNHDAMYWYRQDPGQGLRLIYYSQIVNDFQKGDIAEGYSVSREKKESFPLTVTSAQKNPTAFYLCASLGPDSSSSYNEQFFGPGTRLTVL.

The V gene is TRBV27, the J gene TRBJ2-3, with D maybe TRBD2 (5 bases). The CDR3 covers 18 residues. Germline assignment: CDR1 MNHEY and CDR2 SMNVEV (reference sequence). V lost 8 bases and J 2 bases, leaving 26 bases between the germline ends. CDR3 bases: TGTGCCAGCGCAGTAGTTCAGCCACTAGGAGCTTCCACAGATACGCAGTATTTT. Its translation: CASAVVQPLGASTDTQYF.

A remark on this clone: This specimen includes other DNA sequences encoding the same CDR3. V usage is TRBV29-1 and J usage is TRBJ2-7, with 8 nucleotides matching TRBD2. Trimming removed 0 bases from V and 7 bases from J; junction bases left unmatched: 11. The CDR3 covers 15 residues. Germline CDR1 SQVTM, CDR2 ANQGSEA. This CDR3 is CSVEERSGGRGEQYF. The CDR3 DNA sequence: TGCAGCGTTGAAGAGAGAAGCGGGGGCAGGGGTGAGCAGTACTTC.

This chain joins TRBV7-9 and TRBJ1-2; possible D gene TRBD1, 5 bases. The CDR3 consists of 17 residues. CDR1 and CDR2 (germline): SEHNR, FQNEAQ (reference sequence). Trimming stripped 4 bases from V and 3 bases from J, with 21 bases between. The CDR3 DNA sequence: TGTGCCAGCAGCTCCATTGGGGGAGGGCCTAAGGACTATGGCTACACCTTC. It translates to CASSSIGGGPKDYGYTF.

This clone was counted only a few times. The rearrangement uses TRBV7-9 and TRBJ2-3, with D uncertain. V lost 6 bases and J lost 3, with 7 bases in between. Germline-derived CDR1 and CDR2 are SEHNR and FQNEAQ (reference sequence). The CDR3 runs 12 residues. The CDR3 DNA reads as TGTGCCAGCAGGCCGGAAACAGATACGCAGTATTTT. It codes for CASRPETDTQYF.

The chain joins TRBV29-1 to TRBJ2-1; 11 bases line up with TRBD2. V was clipped by 6 bases and J by 4 bases; unmatched bases: 8. The germline V gene encodes CDR1 SQVTM and CDR2 ANQGSEA. This CDR3 is 15 amino acids long. The CDR3 DNA reads TGCAGCGTCAAATCTAGCGGGGGGCCGTACAATGAGCAGTTCTTC. The encoded protein is CSVKSSGGPYNEQFF.

The chain has TRBV27 and TRBJ2-3, with D tentatively TRBD2 (6 bases). This CDR3 spans 16 amino acids. V lost 5 bases and J lost 1, with 16 bases in between. Germline CDR1 reads MNHEY; CDR2 reads SMNVEV (reference sequence). The CDR3 coding sequence is TGTGCCAGCAGTCACCTCGTGGGGGGACGCACAGATACGCAGTATTTT. Translation: CASSHLVGGRTDTQYF.

The CDR3: CASSFRDRGHTGELFF. In DNA form, the CDR3 reads TGTGCCAGCAGCTTTAGAGACAGGGGCCACACCGGGGAGCTGTTTTTT. The chain is built from TRBV7-9 and TRBJ2-2; 8 nucleotides line up with TRBD1. The V gene's germline CDR1 is SEHNR and CDR2 FQNEAQ (reference sequence). Trimming removed 3 bases from V and 3 bases from J; junction bases left unmatched: 6. The CDR3 totals 16 residues.

This clone has only one observation. The chain's CDR3 is CAISSRDSRSEETQYF. Written as DNA, the CDR3 is TGTGCCATCAGCTCCCGGGACAGCAGGTCTGAGGAGACCCAGTACTTC. The chain carries TRBV10-3 and TRBJ2-5, with 7 bases identical to TRBD1. Germline V lookup: CDR1 ENHRY, CDR2 SYGVKD. V gave up 6 bases and J gave up 5 bases; unmatched junction bases: 15. The length of the CDR3 is 16 residues.

The CDR3 DNA reads as TGTGCCAGCAGCTCGGGACTAGCCGGCCATGAGCAGTTCTTC. Translated, it gives CASSSGLAGHEQFF. The rearrangement uses TRBV7-2 and TRBJ2-1, with 9 positions matching TRBD2. J was trimmed by 8 bases and V by 4 bases; bases with no gene match: 6. Per the germline V gene, CDR1 is SGHTA and CDR2 is FQGNSA. There are 14 residues in the CDR3.

The chain uses TRBV6-5 and TRBJ2-7; TRBD1 or TRBD2 may be the D gene (5 bases each). This CDR3 contains 14 residues. Looked up from germline, CDR1 is MNHEY and CDR2 is SVGAGI. Trimming removed 5 bases at V and 0 bases at J, with 11 bases between. The CDR3 here is CASSTWGSSYEQYF. The CDR3 bases are TGTGCCAGCAGTACCTGGGGGTCCTCCTACGAGCAGTACTTC.

The J gene is TRBJ2-2, the V gene TRBV4-3; 10 nucleotides match TRBD1. The germline V gene encodes CDR1 LGHNA and CDR2 YSLEER. V lost 6 bases and J lost 1; bases outside the gene matches: 2. The CDR3 contains 15 residues. In DNA form, the CDR3 reads TGCGCCAGCAGACGGGACAGGGGGAACACCGGGGAGCTGTTTTTT. Encoded protein: CASRRDRGNTGELFF.

CDR3 residues: CASSLAGMGEAFF. DNA of the CDR3: TGTGCCAGCAGCTTAGCAGGCATGGGTGAAGCTTTCTTT. V and J are TRBV7-9 and TRBJ1-1; the D is unclear. Germline loops: CDR1 SEHNR, CDR2 FQNEAQ (reference sequence). This CDR3 has 13 amino acids. V was trimmed by 0 bases and J by 7 bases, leaving 9 bases between them.

This chain connects TRBV5-1 to TRBJ1-2; the D gene is possibly TRBD1 (6 bases). Germline CDR1 SGHRS, CDR2 YFSETQ. The CDR3 length is 15 residues. V was trimmed by 0 bases and J by 6 bases, leaving 15 bases between them. The CDR3 reads CASSLVGGREDGYTF. Here the CDR3 DNA reads TGCGCCAGCAGCTTGGTCGGGGGCAGGGAGGATGGCTACACCTTC.

For this clone: The junction departs from the called germline gene at one end, perhaps through a read error. The chain couples TRBV28 to TRBJ1-5, with TRBD1 as a possible D gene (6 bases). Per the germline V gene, CDR1 is MDHEN and CDR2 is SYDVKM. This CDR3 spans 16 amino acids. Here the CDR3 reads CAGSLEGAGDDQPQHF. The CDR3 bases are TGTGCCGGCAGTTTAGAAGGGGCAGGGGATGATCAGCCCCAGCATTTT.

This clone was recorded only once. One end of the junction fails to match germline, which may point to a read error. The chain uses TRBV7-7 and TRBJ2-4; perhaps TRBD2 as D (5 bases). The CDR3 runs to 17 residues. Germline values: CDR1 SSHAT, CDR2 FNYEAQ (reference sequence). As DNA, the CDR3 is TGTGCTAGCAGCTTAGCGTATATGTTGGGAGCCAAAAACATTCAGTACTTC. Translation gives CASSLAYMLGAKNIQYF.

This clone is a singleton in its sample. V gene TRBV28 combines with J gene TRBJ2-3; D may be TRBD2 (6 bases). The germline gives CDR1 MDHEN, CDR2 SYDVKM. The V gene lost 6 bases and the J gene lost 4 bases, with 14 bases spanning the gap. This CDR3 contains 14 residues. The CDR3 region is CASRGAGWSDTQYF. As DNA, the CDR3 is TGTGCCAGCAGAGGTGCGGGGTGGTCAGATACGCAGTATTTT.

The chain joins TRBV25-1 to TRBJ2-2; tentatively, D is TRBD1 (5 bases). Germline values: CDR1 MGHDK, CDR2 SYGVNS. V shed 0 bases and J shed 6 bases, with 17 bases lying between them. The CDR3 spans 17 residues. CDR3 in amino acids: CASSEYLKGPKPGELFF. The CDR3 DNA reads TGTGCCAGCAGTGAATATCTAAAGGGGCCTAAGCCCGGGGAGCTGTTTTTT.

CDR3 nucleotides: TGTGCCAGCAGCTCCCCGGGACTAGTAGGCTACGAGCAGTACTTC. Protein: CASSSPGLVGYEQYF. The chain links TRBV7-9 to TRBJ2-7, with 8 bases matching TRBD2. Germline CDR1 reads SEHNR; CDR2 reads FQNEAQ (reference sequence). The ends lost 4 bases at V and 3 bases at J; junction bases unmatched: 8. CDR3 length: 15 residues.

This chain connects TRBV19 to TRBJ2-3; 10 positions agree with TRBD2. The CDR3 runs to 20 residues. V dropped 0 bases and J dropped 0; count of bases not matched to a gene: 12. Germline CDR1 and CDR2: LNHDA and SQIVND (reference sequence). CDR3 loop: CASSIELAGALYASTDTQYF. The CDR3 DNA is TGTGCCAGTAGTATAGAGCTAGCGGGGGCTCTTTACGCTAGCACAGATACGCAGTATTTT.

This clone was seen once. This rearrangement joins TRBV27 to TRBJ2-1; the D gene could be TRBD1 or TRBD2 (6 bases each). V lost 8 bases and J 8 bases, leaving 16 bases between the germline ends. Germline V lookup: CDR1 MNHEY, CDR2 SMNVEV (reference sequence). This CDR3 contains 13 residues. The CDR3 nucleotides are TGTGCCAGCTCGGGGGCCTGGGTGGATGAGCAGTTCTTC. Amino acids: CASSGAWVDEQFF.

The chain recombines TRBV2 with TRBJ2-5; the D gene is possibly TRBD2 (6 bases). Trimming left V 9 bases short and J 3 bases short, with 14 bases between. The germline gives CDR1 SNHLY, CDR2 FYNNEI. The CDR3 consists of 13 residues. CDR3 amino acids: CARDSGTEETQYF. CDR3 bases: TGTGCCAGGGATAGCGGAACAGAAGAGACCCAGTACTTC.

This chain connects TRBV4-2 to TRBJ2-7; D ambiguous. The V gene's germline CDR1 is LGHNA and CDR2 YNFKEQ. This CDR3 contains 15 residues. The V end was cut by 1 base, the J end by 2 bases, with 12 bases between. For the CDR3, the DNA is TGTGCCAGCAGCCAAGTTGACGGTGTTGCCTACGAGCAGTACTTC. This sequence encodes CASSQVDGVAYEQYF.

The rearrangement links TRBV28 to TRBJ1-3; D is uncertain. Germline CDR1 MDHEN, CDR2 SYDVKM. The CDR3 has 17 residues. Trimming stripped 3 bases from V and 2 bases from J, with 17 bases between. The CDR3 bases are TGTGCCAGCAGTTTGGAAGGACCTCTGACAACTGGAAACACCATATATTTT. Protein: CASSLEGPLTTGNTIYF. The whole variable domain, filled in from reference TRBV28 and TRBJ1-3, reads DVKVTQSSRYLVKRTGEKVFLECVQDMDHENMFWYRQDPGLGLRLIYFSYDVKMKEKGDIPEGYSVSREKKERFSLILESASTNQTSMYLCASSLEGPLTTGNTIYFGEGSWLTVV.

The chain joins TRBV29-1 to TRBJ2-3; TRBD2 agrees at 14 bases. From germline, CDR1 is SQVTM and CDR2 ANQGSEA. CDR3 length: 13 residues. Unmatched junction bases numbered 1, after V lost 7 bases and J lost 4 bases. CDR3 DNA: TGCAGCGGGGGACTAGCGGGGGCAGATACGCAGTATTTT. Protein: CSGGLAGADTQYF.

The gene calls are TRBV7-9 and TRBJ2-4, with TRBD1 identical over 11 bases. The V gene's germline CDR1 is SEHNR and CDR2 FQNEAQ (reference sequence). The CDR3 totals 17 residues. V lost 5 bases and J lost 0; bases outside the gene matches: 6. The CDR3 loop reads CASSARTGGLAKNIQYF. The CDR3 coding sequence is TGTGCCAGCAGCGCGAGGACAGGGGGCTTAGCCAAAAACATTCAGTACTTC. Looking up the rest from reference TRBV7-9 and TRBJ2-4 gives the full variable domain: DTGVSQNPRHKITKRGQNVTFRCDPISEHNRLYWYRQTLGQGPEFLTYFQNEAQLEKSRLLSDRFSAERPKGSFSTLEIQRTEQGDSAMYLCASSARTGGLAKNIQYFGAGTRLSVL.

This chain uses TRBV7-6 with TRBJ2-1; 15 bases match TRBD2. The trim removed 5 bases at V and 7 bases at J, leaving 6 bases unmatched. The germline V gene has CDR1 SGHVS and CDR2 FNYEAQ. The CDR3 is made up of 16 amino acids. The CDR3 DNA reads TGTGCCAGCAGCCCCGGACTAGCGGGGGGGAGGAATGAGCAGTTCTTC. Translation: CASSPGLAGGRNEQFF.

The V gene is TRBV6-6, the J gene TRBJ2-7; TRBD1 matches 9 bases. V gave up 6 bases and J gave up 3 bases; unmatched junction bases: 9. The germline CDR1 and CDR2 sequences are MNHNY and SVGAGI (reference sequence). CDR3 length: 15 residues. The CDR3 is CASSSPGTGIYEQYF. The CDR3 DNA follows: TGTGCCAGCAGCTCCCCCGGGACAGGGATCTACGAGCAGTACTTC.